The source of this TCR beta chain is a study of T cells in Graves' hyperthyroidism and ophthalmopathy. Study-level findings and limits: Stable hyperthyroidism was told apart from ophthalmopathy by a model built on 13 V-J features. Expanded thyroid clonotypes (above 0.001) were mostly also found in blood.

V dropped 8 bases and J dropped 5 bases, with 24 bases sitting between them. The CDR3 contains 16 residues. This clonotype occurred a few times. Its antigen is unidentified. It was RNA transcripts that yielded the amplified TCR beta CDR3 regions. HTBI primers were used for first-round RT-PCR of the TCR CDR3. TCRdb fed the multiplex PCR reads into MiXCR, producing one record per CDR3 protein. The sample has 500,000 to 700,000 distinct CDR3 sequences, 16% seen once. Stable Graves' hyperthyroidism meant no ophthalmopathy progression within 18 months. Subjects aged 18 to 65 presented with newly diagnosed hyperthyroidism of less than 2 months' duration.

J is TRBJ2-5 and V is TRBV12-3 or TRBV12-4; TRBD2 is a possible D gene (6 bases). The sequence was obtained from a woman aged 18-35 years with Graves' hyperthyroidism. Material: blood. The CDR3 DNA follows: TGTGCCAGCTCCAATTGGGCATGGCGGGAAAAGGAGACCCAGTACTTC. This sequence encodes CASSNWAWREKETQYF.